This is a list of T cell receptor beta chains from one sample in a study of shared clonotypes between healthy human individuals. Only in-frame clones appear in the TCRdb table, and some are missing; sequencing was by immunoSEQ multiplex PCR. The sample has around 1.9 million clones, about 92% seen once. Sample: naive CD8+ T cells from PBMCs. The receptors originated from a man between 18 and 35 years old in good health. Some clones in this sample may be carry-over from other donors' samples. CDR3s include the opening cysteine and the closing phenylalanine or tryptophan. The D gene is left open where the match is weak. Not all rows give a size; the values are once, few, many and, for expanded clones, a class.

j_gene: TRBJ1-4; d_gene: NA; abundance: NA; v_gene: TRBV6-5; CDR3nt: TGTGCCAGCAGTTACTCTTCAGGGTCTGGTGAAAAACTGTTTTTT; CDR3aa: CASSYSSGSGEKLFF
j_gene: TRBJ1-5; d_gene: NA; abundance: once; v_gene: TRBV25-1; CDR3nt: TGTGCCAGCAGCCGAGGGGCAGGACAGCCCCAGCATTTT; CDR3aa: CASSRGAGQPQHF
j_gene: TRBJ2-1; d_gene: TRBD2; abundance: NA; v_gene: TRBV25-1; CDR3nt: TGTGCCAGCAGTGAACTAGCGTCGCTAGCGGATCCATGGAATGAGCAGTTCTTC; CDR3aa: CASSELASLADPWNEQFF
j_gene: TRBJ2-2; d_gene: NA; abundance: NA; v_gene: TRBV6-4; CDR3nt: TGTGCCAGCAGTGACTCCGGGGAGCTGTTTTTT; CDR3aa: CASSDSGELFF
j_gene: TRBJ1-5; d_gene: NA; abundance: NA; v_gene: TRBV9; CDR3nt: TGTGCCAGCAGCGCGGATTATAGCAATCAGCCCCAGCATTTT; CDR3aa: CASSADYSNQPQHF
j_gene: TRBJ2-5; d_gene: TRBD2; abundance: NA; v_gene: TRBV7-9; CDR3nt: TGTGCCAGCAGCTTAGGAGCGGGAGGGTACCAAGAGACCCAGTACTTC; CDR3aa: CASSLGAGGYQETQYF
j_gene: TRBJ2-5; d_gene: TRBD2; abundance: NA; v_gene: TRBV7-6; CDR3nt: TGTGCCAGCAGCTCTAGCGGGAGGGCCATCATCCAGGAGACCCAGTACTTC; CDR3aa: CASSSSGRAIIQETQYF
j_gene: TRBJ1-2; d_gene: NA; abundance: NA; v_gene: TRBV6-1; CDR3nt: TGTGCCAGCAGTGAAGTAGCGGGGTACGGCTATGGCTACACCTTC; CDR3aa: CASSEVAGYGYGYTF
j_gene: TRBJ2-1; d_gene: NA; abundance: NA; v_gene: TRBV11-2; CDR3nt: TGTGCCAGCAGCTTAGCCCCCCAAGGGGCGCATGAGCAGTTCTTC; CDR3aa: CASSLAPQGAHEQFF
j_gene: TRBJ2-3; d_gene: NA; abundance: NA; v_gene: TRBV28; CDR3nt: TGTGCCAGCAGTTTAATCCGCTTTTCCGATACGCAGTATTTT; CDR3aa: CASSLIRFSDTQYF
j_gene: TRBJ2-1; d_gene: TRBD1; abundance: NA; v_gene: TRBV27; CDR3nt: TGTGCCAGCACCTGGGCCGGGACAGGGATGAATGAGCAGTTCTTC; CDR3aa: CASTWAGTGMNEQFF
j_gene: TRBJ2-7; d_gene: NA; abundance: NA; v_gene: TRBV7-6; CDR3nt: TGTGCCAGCAGCTTAGGGGACGGCTCCTACGAGCAGTACTTC; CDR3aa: CASSLGDGSYEQYF
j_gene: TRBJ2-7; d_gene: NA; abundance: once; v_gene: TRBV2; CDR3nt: TGTGCCAGCAGTGAAGCGGGGATAAGCTCCTACGAGCAGTACTTC; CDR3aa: CASSEAGISSYEQYF
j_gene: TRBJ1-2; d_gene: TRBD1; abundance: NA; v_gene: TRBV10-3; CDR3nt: TGTGCCATCAGTGAGAGGGGGCCCACGATGTTTATGGGTGGCACCTTC; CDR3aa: CAISERGPTMFMGGTF
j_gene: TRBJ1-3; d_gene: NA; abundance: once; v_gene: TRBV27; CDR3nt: TGTGCCAGCAGTCCCGGGGCGAGGGGAAACACCATATATTTT; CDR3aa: CASSPGARGNTIYF
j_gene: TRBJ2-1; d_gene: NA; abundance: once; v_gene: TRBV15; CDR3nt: TGTGCCACCAGCACCGAAGGGGCTAGAGGGAATGAGCAGTTCTTC; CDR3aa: CATSTEGARGNEQFF
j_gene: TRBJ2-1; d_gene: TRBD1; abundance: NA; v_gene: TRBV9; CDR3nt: TGTGCCAGCAGCGACAGGGGGGAAAATGAGCAGTTCTTC; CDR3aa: CASSDRGENEQFF
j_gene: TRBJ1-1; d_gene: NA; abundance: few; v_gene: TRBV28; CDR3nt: TGTGCCAGCGTTGGGTACAGAGCGAACACTGAAGCTTTCTTT; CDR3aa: CASVGYRANTEAFF
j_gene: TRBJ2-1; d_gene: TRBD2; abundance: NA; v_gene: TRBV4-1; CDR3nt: TGCGCCAGCAGCCAAGGCTCTAGCGGGAGGGTTAGCTCCTACAATGAGCAGTTCTTC; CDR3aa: CASSQGSSGRVSSYNEQFF